Below, one T cell receptor (beta chain) is given with its context. This sample was included in a study of blood T cell repertoires in COVID-19. Germline V gene data show CDR1 as SGHAT and CDR2 as FQNNGV. The V segment lost 7 bases and the J segment 0 bases; nucleotides outside the gene matches: 6. The CDR3 spans 15 residues. How the authors handled the data: Reference gene primer amplification in the assay estimated nucleated cell counts. Some clones are missing from TCRdb's copy, which holds only in-frame ones; the method was immunoSEQ multiplex PCR. The V and J calls and clone size were taken over from that table, and D and trimming were inferred from the DNA. The profile shows hundreds of thousands of clones, about 88% of them singletons.

What was sequenced was peripheral blood. This sequence joins TRBV11-2 and TRBJ1-3; TRBD1 matches at 7 bases. The sequence was obtained from a woman between 65 and 79 years old with COVID-19, enrolled during active disease. The CDR3 region is CASTRGTDSGNTIYF. The CDR3 coding sequence is TGTGCCAGCACCCGCGGGACAGACTCTGGAAACACCATATATTTT. The full variable domain, rest sourced from reference TRBV11-2 and TRBJ1-3, is EAGVAQSPRYKIIEKRQSVAFWCNPISGHATLYWYQQILGQGPKLLIQFQNNGVVDDSQLPKDRFSAERLKGVDSTLKIQPAKLEDSAVYLCASTRGTDSGNTIYFGEGSWLTVV.